These 22 T cell receptor beta chains were all obtained from the same sample, sequenced in a study of PD-1 blockade in classical Hodgkin lymphoma. Every patient experienced relapse after autologous stem cell transplantation, and brentuximab vedotin exposure varied. The repertoire was sequenced with immunoSEQ multiplex PCR; TCRdb's copy has only in-frame clones and lacks some. Among some 150,000 clones listed, around 84% were seen once. Here the sequenced sample was peripheral blood mononuclear cells (PBMCs), taken before the second cycle of nivolumab. Receptors were obtained from a human donor with classical Hodgkin lymphoma.

The V call is TRBV11-2, the J call TRBJ1-2, with 8 bases that match TRBD1. CDR1 is SGHAT and CDR2 is FQNNGV in the germline V gene. With V trimmed by 4 bases and J by 4 bases, 14 bases remained unmatched. The CDR3 extends over 17 amino acids. CDR3: CASSSLGQGAAGYGYTF. The CDR3 DNA sequence: TGTGCCAGCAGCTCCTTAGGACAGGGAGCGGCCGGCTATGGCTACACCTTC. The variable domain in full, with the rest retrieved from reference TRBV11-2 and TRBJ1-2, is EAGVAQSPRYKIIEKRQSVAFWCNPISGHATLYWYQQILGQGPKLLIQFQNNGVVDDSQLPKDRFSAERLKGVDSTLKIQPAKLEDSAVYLCASSSLGQGAAGYGYTFGSGTRLTVV.

This clone was seen only a few times. The rearrangement links TRBV19 to TRBJ2-3, with a weak D call TRBD1 (6 bases). This CDR3 contains 16 residues. Germline V lookup: CDR1 LNHDA, CDR2 SQIVND (reference sequence). Deletions cut 1 base from V and 3 bases from J, with 14 bases between. The CDR3 coding sequence is TGTGCCAGTAGTATAGCAGGCAGGGGAGTTACAGATACGCAGTATTTT. This gives the protein CASSIAGRGVTDTQYF.

The chain couples TRBV28 to TRBJ1-2; D might be TRBD1 (6 bases). Germline values: CDR1 MDHEN, CDR2 SYDVKM. The V end was cut by 1 base, the J end by 5 bases, with 20 bases between. The CDR3 sequence is 17 residues long. The CDR3 DNA reads TGTGCCAGCAGTTTATTATCCGGGGCAGGGGTTCAATATGGCTACACCTTC. Amino acids: CASSLLSGAGVQYGYTF.

This clone is a singleton in its sample. The chain is built from TRBV23-1 and TRBJ2-7; a possible D gene is TRBD2 (5 bases). TRBV23-1 is an ORF, and what it does is uncertain. The CDR3 is made up of 14 amino acids. Trimming cost V 0 bases and J 3 bases, with 9 bases left between them. CDR3 loop: CASSQSAGFYEQYF. The CDR3, as DNA: TGCGCCAGCAGTCAATCGGCGGGTTTCTACGAGCAGTACTTC.

J is TRBJ1-1 and V is TRBV6-6; D remains unclear. Trimming pared 5 bases from V and 1 base from J, leaving 8 bases between. CDR3 length: 13 amino acids. Germline CDR1 reads MNHNY; CDR2 reads SVGAGI (reference sequence). CDR3 region: CASSGDQNTEAFF. The CDR3 DNA reads as TGTGCCAGCAGTGGGGATCAGAACACTGAAGCTTTCTTT.

The chain links TRBV6-5 to TRBJ2-1; D is ambiguous. CDR3 length equals 13 residues. Trimming took off 3 bases at V and 4 bases at J, with 7 bases between the two ends. Germline V gene data show CDR1 as MNHEY and CDR2 as SVGAGI. CDR3 region: CASSYNGYNEQFF. The CDR3 coding sequence is TGTGCCAGCAGTTATAATGGGTACAATGAGCAGTTCTTC.

V usage is TRBV25-1 and J usage is TRBJ2-5; D ambiguous. The germline V gene encodes CDR1 MGHDK and CDR2 SYGVNS. Deletions cut 4 bases from V and 0 bases from J, with 3 bases between. CDR3 length: 12 residues. This CDR3 is CASSGYQETQYF. The CDR3 DNA sequence: TGTGCCAGCAGTGGCTACCAAGAGACCCAGTACTTC.

V gene TRBV7-3 combines with J gene TRBJ1-3; the D gene is possibly TRBD1 (6 bases). CDR3 length: 18 amino acids. Trimming shortened V by 3 bases and J by 0 bases, and 18 bases separated the two germline ends. The germline gives CDR1 SGHTA, CDR2 FQGTGA. The CDR3 here is CASSFGGLHRTSGNTIYF. The CDR3 nucleotides read TGTGCCAGCAGCTTCGGGGGCCTCCACAGGACCTCTGGAAACACCATATATTTT.

The chain recombines TRBV27 with TRBJ1-5; D is possibly TRBD1 (5 bases). The V gene's germline CDR1 is MNHEY and CDR2 SMNVEV (reference sequence). The V end lost 8 bases, the J end lost 4 bases, and 9 bases lay between the germline ends. CDR3 length: 12 amino acids. CDR3 in DNA: TGTGCCAGCGGGGGTGAAAATCAGCCCCAGCATTTT. Amino acids: CASGGENQPQHF.

The chain recombines TRBV6-1 with TRBJ1-2, with D possibly matching TRBD1 (6 bases). V was cut by 6 bases and J by 2 bases, with 10 bases left in between. Germline lookup yields CDR1 MNHNS and CDR2 SASEGT. The CDR3 contains 13 residues. This CDR3 is CASRGGQNYGYTF. The CDR3 DNA follows: TGTGCCAGCAGGGGGGGACAAAACTATGGCTACACCTTC.

This clone was detected only once. This chain links TRBV30 with TRBJ1-1; D may be TRBD1 (6 bases). The germline V gene encodes CDR1 GTSNPN and CDR2 SVGIG (reference sequence). The V and J ends lost 3 bases and 3 bases respectively, with 20 bases between them. The CDR3 consists of 16 residues. Here the CDR3 DNA reads TGTGCCTGGAGGGTGGGGGCACGGGCGTTCGACACTGAAGCTTTCTTT. It encodes CAWRVGARAFDTEAFF.

This clone was picked up a small number of times. The chain combines TRBV19 with TRBJ2-2; 9 bases map to TRBD1. The germline CDR1 and CDR2 sequences are LNHDA and SQIVND (reference sequence). The junction had 7 bases not matched to a gene; V was cut back by 4 bases and J by 7 bases. This CDR3 comprises 15 residues. CDR3 in amino acids: CASSKPDRGGGELFF. The CDR3 coding sequence is TGTGCCAGTAGTAAGCCGGACAGGGGTGGCGGGGAGCTGTTTTTT.

The J gene is TRBJ2-7, the V gene TRBV6-5, with 10 bases lining up with TRBD1. CDR1 MNHEY and CDR2 SVGAGI come from the germline V gene. V shed 4 bases, J shed 2 bases, and the junction held 5 bases outside the gene matches. The CDR3 totals 15 residues. The CDR3 DNA follows: TGTGCCAGCAGTTGGGGGACAGGGGCCCCCTACGAGCAGTACTTC. Translated, it gives CASSWGTGAPYEQYF.

The chain employs TRBV7-9 and TRBJ2-3, with 11 bases aligning to TRBD2. The CDR3 runs to 16 residues. J was trimmed by 4 bases and V by 3 bases; bases with no gene match: 6. From germline, CDR1 is SEHNR and CDR2 FQNEAQ (reference sequence). CDR3 DNA: TGTGCCAGCAGCTTTAGCGGGGGGGCCTCCCCAGATACGCAGTATTTT. Protein product: CASSFSGGASPDTQYF.

The CDR3 protein is CATPHEGGTGELFF. CDR3 nucleotides: TGCGCCACCCCCCACGAGGGAGGGACCGGGGAGCTGTTTTTT. The V and J genes are TRBV10-1 and TRBJ2-2; 7 nucleotides align to TRBD2. The ends lost 10 bases at V and 5 bases at J; junction bases unmatched: 10. The CDR3 is 14 residues long. The germline gives CDR1 WNHNN, CDR2 SYGVQD (reference sequence).

The V and J genes are TRBV5-1 and TRBJ1-1; D remains unclear. V lost 2 bases, J lost 4 bases, and 9 bases lay in between. Looked up from germline, CDR1 is SGHRS and CDR2 is YFSETQ. The CDR3 is 13 residues long. CDR3 DNA sequence: TGCGCCAGCAGCTTCCCTTTTGGCACTGAAGCTTTCTTT. It encodes CASSFPFGTEAFF. Looking up the rest from reference TRBV5-1 and TRBJ1-1 gives the full variable domain: KAGVTQTPRYLIKTRGQQVTLSCSPISGHRSVSWYQQTPGQGLQFLFEYFSETQRNKGNFPGRFSGRQFSNSRSEMNVSTLELGDSALYLCASSFPFGTEAFFGQGTRLTVV.

The chain uses TRBV19 and TRBJ1-1, with no clear D. Trimming left V 5 bases short and J 0 bases short, with 7 bases between. In germline, CDR1 is LNHDA, CDR2 SQIVND (reference sequence). This CDR3 is 13 amino acids long. The CDR3 is CASSSILNTEAFF. Written as DNA, the CDR3 is TGTGCCAGTAGTTCCATTCTGAACACTGAAGCTTTCTTT.

In DNA form, the CDR3 reads TGTGCCAGCAGTCAGTTCACCGGGGAGCTGTTTTTT. This translates into CASSQFTGELFF. V is TRBV7-3 and J is TRBJ2-2; D remains unclear. V was trimmed by 6 bases and J by 4 bases, leaving 6 bases between them. Germline CDR1 SGHTA, CDR2 FQGTGA. This CDR3 is built from 12 residues.

The rearrangement uses TRBV19 and TRBJ2-3; 7 positions agree with TRBD2. Germline assignment: CDR1 LNHDA and CDR2 SQIVND (reference sequence). Unmatched junction bases numbered 8, after V lost 6 bases and J lost 5 bases. This CDR3 spans 14 amino acids. CDR3 nucleotide sequence: TGTGCCAGTAGGAACTGGGGGGGAGAAGATACGCAGTATTTT. This codes for CASRNWGGEDTQYF.

J is TRBJ1-6 and V is TRBV13; 10 nucleotides line up with TRBD1. Trimming at V came to 2 bases and at J to 7 bases, leaving 2 bases not matched to a gene. This CDR3 has 15 amino acids. The germline CDR1 and CDR2 sequences are PRHDT and FYEKMQ (reference sequence). CDR3 sequence: CASSLTGQGNSPLHF. CDR3 nucleotide sequence: TGTGCCAGCAGCTTAACGGGACAGGGGAATTCACCCCTCCACTTT.

This sequence joins TRBV7-2 and TRBJ1-6; TRBD1 is a possible D gene (6 bases). Germline values: CDR1 SGHTA, CDR2 FQGNSA. This CDR3 has 14 residues. Trimming stripped 5 bases from V and 9 bases from J, with 14 bases between. The CDR3 reads CASSVQGAGSPLHF. CDR3 nucleotides: TGTGCCAGCAGCGTACAGGGTGCTGGTTCACCCCTCCACTTT. The full variable domain, completed using reference TRBV7-2 and TRBJ1-6, is GAGVSQSPSNKVTEKGKDVELRCDPISGHTALYWYRQSLGQGLEFLIYFQGNSAPDKSGLPSDRFSAERTGGSVSTLTIQRTQQEDSAVYLCASSVQGAGSPLHFGNGTRLTVT.

The V gene is TRBV9, the J gene TRBJ1-1; no clear D. Germline loops: CDR1 SGDLS, CDR2 YYNGEE. V dropped 0 bases and J dropped 4 bases, with 7 bases sitting between them. The CDR3 contains 13 residues. The CDR3 DNA reads as TGTGCCAGCAGCGTAGGGCTGTTCACTGAAGCTTTCTTT. Translating it yields CASSVGLFTEAFF.